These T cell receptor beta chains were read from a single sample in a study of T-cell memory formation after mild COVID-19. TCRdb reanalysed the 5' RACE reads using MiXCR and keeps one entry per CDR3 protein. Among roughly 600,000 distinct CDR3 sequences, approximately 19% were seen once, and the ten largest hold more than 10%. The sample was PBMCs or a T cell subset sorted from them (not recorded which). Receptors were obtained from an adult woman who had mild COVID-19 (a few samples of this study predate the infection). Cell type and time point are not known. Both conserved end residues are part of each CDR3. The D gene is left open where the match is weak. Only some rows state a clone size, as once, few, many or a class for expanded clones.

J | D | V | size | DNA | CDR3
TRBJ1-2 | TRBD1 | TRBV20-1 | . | TGCAGTGCTAGATCTCGACAGGGCTACTATGGCTACACCTTC | CSARSRQGYYGYTF
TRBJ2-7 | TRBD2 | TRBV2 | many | TGTGCCAGCAGCGGACTAGCGGGAGTCTCCGAGCAGTACTTC | CASSGLAGVSEQYF
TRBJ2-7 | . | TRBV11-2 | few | TGTGCCAGCAGTTTGGGACTTCCTTCCTACGAGCAGTACTTC | CASSLGLPSYEQYF
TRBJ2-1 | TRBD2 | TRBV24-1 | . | TGTGCCACCAGTGGTATTGGACTAGCGGGTGACAGCTCCTACAATGAGCAGTTCTTC | CATSGIGLAGDSSYNEQFF
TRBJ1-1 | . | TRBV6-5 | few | TGTGCCAGCAGTTACTCGGGGACAATGAACACTGAAGCTTTCTTT | CASSYSGTMNTEAFF
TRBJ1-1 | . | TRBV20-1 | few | TGCAGTGCTAGAGTGCTTGTAGGGGAGGGTACTGAAGCTTTCTTT | CSARVLVGEGTEAFF
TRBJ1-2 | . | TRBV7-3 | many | TGTGCCAGCAGCTTAGCGGGGGAAGGCTACACCTTC | CASSLAGEGYTF
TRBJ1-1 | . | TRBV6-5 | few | TGTGCCAGCAGTCGATGGGACACTACCATGAACACTGAAGCTTTCTTT | CASSRWDTTMNTEAFF
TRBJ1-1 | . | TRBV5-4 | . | TGTGCCAGCAGCTTGGCCCAGGGTAGAGCTTTCTTT | CASSLAQGRAFF
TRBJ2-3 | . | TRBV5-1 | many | . | CASSSSRGDRRQELADTQYF
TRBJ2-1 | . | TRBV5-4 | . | TGTGCCAGCAGCTGGGGGGGCGGAGGAGAGCAGTTCTTC | CASSWGGGGEQFF
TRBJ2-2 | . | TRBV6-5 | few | TGTGCCAGCAAAGGGGCAGCCGGGGAGCTGTTTTTT | CASKGAAGELFF
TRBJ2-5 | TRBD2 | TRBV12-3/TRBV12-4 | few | TGTGCCAGCAGTTTAGCGCGGGGTAGCGGGAACCAAGAGACCCAGTACTTC | CASSLARGSGNQETQYF
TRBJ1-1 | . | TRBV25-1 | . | TGTGCCAGCAGTGAATTTCTGGTGGGACACCAGAACACTGAAGCTTTCTTT | CASSEFLVGHQNTEAFF
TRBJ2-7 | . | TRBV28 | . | TGTGCCAGCAGAATACCCCTATCCTACGAGCAGTACTTC | CASRIPLSYEQYF